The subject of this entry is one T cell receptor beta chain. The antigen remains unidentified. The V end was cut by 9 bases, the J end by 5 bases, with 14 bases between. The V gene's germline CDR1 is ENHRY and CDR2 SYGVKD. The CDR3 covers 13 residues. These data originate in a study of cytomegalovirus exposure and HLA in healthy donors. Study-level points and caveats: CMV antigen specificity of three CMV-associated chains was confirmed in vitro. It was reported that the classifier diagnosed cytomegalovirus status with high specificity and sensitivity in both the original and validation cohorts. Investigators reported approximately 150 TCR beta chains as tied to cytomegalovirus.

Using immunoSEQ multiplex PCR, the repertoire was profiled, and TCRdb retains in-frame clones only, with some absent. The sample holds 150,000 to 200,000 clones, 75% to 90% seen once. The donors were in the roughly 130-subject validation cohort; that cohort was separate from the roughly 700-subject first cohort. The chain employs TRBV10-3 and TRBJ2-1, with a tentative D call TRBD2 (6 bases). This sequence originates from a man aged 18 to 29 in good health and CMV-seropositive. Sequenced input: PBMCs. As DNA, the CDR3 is TGTGCCATTCAAGCGGGCGAGAACAATGAGCAGTTCTTC. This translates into CAIQAGENNEQFF.